A single sample gave rise to the 15 T cell receptor beta chains below, sequenced in a study of T cell repertoires in cytomegalovirus infection (dated by TCRdb to about 2019). The treatment or condition label on this specimen signifies: in vitro stimulation with specific CMV peptide epitopes to enrich CMV-specific T cells. These receptors have no identified antigens. The data were produced on an Illumina HiSeq 1500. Clones were called with MiXCR by TCRdb after fastp trimmed the public reads at Q25, and only in-frame beta chains were retained. Rows are combined by CDR3 protein, so each entry shows the most common genes and DNA. This sample gives fewer than 1,000,000 distinct CDR3 sequences in total; roughly 30% of them show up just once. About 14% of the sample lies in the top ten. Material: cultured CD8+ T cells from PBMCs, obtained from culture after CMV antigen stimulation. These receptor sequences come from a human donor in good health (CMV status not recorded). Some clones in this sample may be carry-over from other donors' samples.

The CDR3 is CASSLVWGPQHF. DNA of the CDR3: TGTGCCAGCAGTTTAGTCTGGGGGCCCCAGCATTTT. The chain joins TRBV12-3 or TRBV12-4 to TRBJ1-5; D uncertain. This CDR3 is built from 12 residues. V lost 1 base and J lost 9, with 7 bases in between.

Points on this clonotype: This could be a read error, since a much larger clone is one nucleotide away. The rearrangement joins TRBV4-1 to TRBJ1-5; D is ambiguous. Germline values: CDR1 MGHRA, CDR2 YSYEKL. This CDR3 has 13 amino acids. Trimming removed 4 bases at V and 5 bases at J, with 9 bases between. CDR3 bases: TGCGCCAGCAGCCGAGGCAGCGATCAGCCCCAGCATTTT. It codes for CASSRGSDQPQHF.

This clonotype turned up a few times. This chain uses TRBV27 with TRBJ2-3; 9 bases fit TRBD1. The V gene end was trimmed by 2 bases and the J gene end by 3 bases; junction bases not matched to a gene: 9. Germline V CDR1 and CDR2: MNHEY, SMNVEV (reference sequence). This CDR3 comprises 17 residues. The CDR3 is CASSLRGQGLGTDTQYF. CDR3 bases: TGTGCCAGCAGTTTACGAGGACAGGGGTTGGGGACAGATACGCAGTATTTT.

This clonotype was found a few times. The chain links TRBV19 to TRBJ2-7, with D possibly matching TRBD2 (6 bases). Germline CDR1 and CDR2: LNHDA and SQIVND (reference sequence). This CDR3 has 14 residues. V was trimmed by 9 bases and J by 0 bases, leaving 15 bases between them. CDR3 in DNA: TGTGCCAGCCGAGGGTCTAGCGACTCCTACGAGCAGTACGTC. It yields the protein CASRGSSDSYEQYV.

The chain combines TRBV6-1 with TRBJ1-2; TRBD1 aligns across 8 bases. V lost 8 bases to trimming and J lost 7 bases; unmatched junction nucleotides: 6. Looked up from germline, CDR1 is MNHNS and CDR2 is SASEGT. The CDR3 covers 12 residues. The CDR3, as DNA: TGTGCCAGCTTGACAGGGGTCCGTGGCTACACCTTC. This codes for CASLTGVRGYTF.

This rearrangement joins TRBV7-9 to TRBJ1-2; weak D call: TRBD1 (5 bases). Germline CDR1 is SEHNR and CDR2 is FQNEAQ (reference sequence). V lost 6 bases and J lost 8, with 19 bases in between. The CDR3 runs to 14 residues. The CDR3 is CASRSGGSDGGYTF. CDR3 sequence (DNA): TGTGCCAGCAGATCCGGGGGAAGCGACGGAGGCTACACCTTC.

This clonotype was seen once. The rearrangement uses TRBV27 and TRBJ1-4; D not certain. This CDR3 is built from 14 residues. V was shortened by 5 bases and J by 3 bases, with 10 bases between the two germline ends. Germline lookup yields CDR1 MNHEY and CDR2 SMNVEV (reference sequence). The CDR3, as DNA: TGTGCCAGCAGTCCCGTGGGGTCTAATGAAAAACTGTTTTTT. Protein sequence: CASSPVGSNEKLFF.

The rearrangement uses TRBV27 and TRBJ2-6; tentatively, D is TRBD1 or TRBD2 (5 bases each). Per germline, CDR1 MNHEY and CDR2 SMNVEV (reference sequence). The CDR3 covers 18 residues. The V end was cut by 5 bases, the J end by 4 bases, with 21 bases between. The CDR3 spells CASSNRDRNYVGANVLTF. The CDR3 region has the DNA TGTGCCAGCAGTAACCGGGACCGTAATTATGTAGGGGCCAACGTCCTGACTTTC.

This clonotype was detected only a few times. The V gene is TRBV12-3 or TRBV12-4, the J gene TRBJ2-7, with 8 bases matching TRBD2. The CDR3 consists of 16 residues. The V and J ends lost 1 base and 7 bases, in that order; junction bases with no gene match: 12. CDR3 amino acids: CASSLGYGTRGSEQYF. CDR3 sequence (DNA): TGTGCCAGCAGTTTAGGTTATGGGACTAGGGGCTCTGAGCAGTACTTC.

The sample holds a few counts of this clonotype. The rearrangement uses TRBV5-1 and TRBJ2-3; D gene unclear. The CDR3 is made up of 15 amino acids. V was clipped by 0 bases and J by 2 bases, with 10 bases between them. Germline lookup yields CDR1 SGHRS and CDR2 YFSETQ. In DNA, the CDR3 is TGCGCCAGCAGCTTGGAAGCCCCTAACACAGATACGCAGTATTTT. Protein product: CASSLEAPNTDTQYF.

This clonotype was picked up many times. J is TRBJ1-5 and V is TRBV12-3 or TRBV12-4, with TRBD1 identical over 9 bases. This CDR3 region has 15 residues. J was trimmed by 4 bases and V by 6 bases; bases with no gene match: 7. This CDR3 is CASSLGQGQNQPQHF. CDR3 nucleotides: TGTGCCAGCAGCCTTGGACAGGGGCAAAATCAGCCCCAGCATTTT.

This clonotype was picked up one time. V gene TRBV27 combines with J gene TRBJ1-4; D is possibly TRBD1 (6 bases). CDR1 and CDR2 from the germline V gene are MNHEY and SMNVEV (reference sequence). V lost 3 bases, J lost 8 bases, and 22 bases lay in between. CDR3 length equals 17 residues. The CDR3 DNA sequence: TGTGCCAGCAGTTTCTCGGGTTTTCAGGGGAGAAACGAAAAACTGTTTTTT. Its protein product is CASSFSGFQGRNEKLFF.

This clonotype turned up a few times. The V gene is TRBV6-6, the J gene TRBJ1-4; no firm D call. V was clipped by 0 bases and J by 7 bases, with 12 bases between them. Germline V CDR1 and CDR2: MNHNY, SVGAGI (reference sequence). CDR3 length: 15 amino acids. The CDR3, as DNA: TGTGCCAGCAGTTACTCAGGGAATATGGGTGAAAAACTGTTTTTT. Its protein is CASSYSGNMGEKLFF.

This clonotype has more than one count but fewer than ten. This rearrangement joins TRBV9 to TRBJ2-3; TRBD2 agrees at 7 bases. Trimming removed 4 bases from V and 5 bases from J; junction bases left unmatched: 19. The V gene's germline CDR1 is SGDLS and CDR2 YYNGEE. The CDR3 has 18 residues. Here the CDR3 DNA reads TGTGCCAGCAGCCCTGACTGGGCGGGGGATCTAGTGGGAGATACGCAGTATTTT. This encodes CASSPDWAGDLVGDTQYF. The entire variable domain, with the rest obtained from reference TRBV9 and TRBJ2-3, is as follows: DSGVTQTPKHLITATGQRVTLRCSPRSGDLSVYWYQQSLDQGLQFLIQYYNGEERAKGNILERFSAQQFPDLHSELNLSSLELGDSALYFCASSPDWAGDLVGDTQYFGPGTRLTVL.

This clonotype was detected a few times. The rearrangement joins TRBV3-1 to TRBJ1-4; a possible D gene is TRBD1 (6 bases). Trimming left V 4 bases short and J 7 bases short, with 19 bases between. There are 16 residues in the CDR3. Germline V CDR1 and CDR2: LGHDT, YNNKEL (reference sequence). The CDR3 coding sequence is TGTGCCAGCAGCCCGGGACACCCGGGGGGAAGTGAAAAACTGTTTTTT. Residues: CASSPGHPGGSEKLFF.